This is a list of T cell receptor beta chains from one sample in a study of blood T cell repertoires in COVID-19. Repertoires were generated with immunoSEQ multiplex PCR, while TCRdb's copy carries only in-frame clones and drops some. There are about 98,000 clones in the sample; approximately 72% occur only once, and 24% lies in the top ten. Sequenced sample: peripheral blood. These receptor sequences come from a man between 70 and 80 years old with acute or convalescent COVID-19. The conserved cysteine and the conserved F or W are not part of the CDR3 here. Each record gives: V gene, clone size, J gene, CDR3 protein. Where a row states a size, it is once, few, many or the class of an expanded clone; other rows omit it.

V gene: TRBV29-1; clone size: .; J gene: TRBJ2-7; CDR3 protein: SVVRSGRRPYEQY
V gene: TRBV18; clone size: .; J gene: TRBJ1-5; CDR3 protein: ASSPQTLNSNQPQH
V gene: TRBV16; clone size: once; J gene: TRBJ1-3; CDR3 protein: ASSQSGQSSGNTIY
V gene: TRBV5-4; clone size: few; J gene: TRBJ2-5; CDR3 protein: ASSSQYQETQY
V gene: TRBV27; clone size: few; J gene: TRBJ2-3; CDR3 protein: ASSRRSGRGTDTQY
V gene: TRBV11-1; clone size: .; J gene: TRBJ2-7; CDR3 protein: ASSLAAGGYEQY
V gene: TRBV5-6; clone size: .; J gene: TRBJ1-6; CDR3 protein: ASSLVPGDSPLH
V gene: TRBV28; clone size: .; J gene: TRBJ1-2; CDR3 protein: ASTSPYGYT
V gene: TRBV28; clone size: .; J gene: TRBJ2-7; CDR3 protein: ASSLPSSLYEQY
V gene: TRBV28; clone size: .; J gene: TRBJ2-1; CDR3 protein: ASSPSDNEQF
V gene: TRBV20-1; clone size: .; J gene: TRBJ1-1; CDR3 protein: SAAGETEAF
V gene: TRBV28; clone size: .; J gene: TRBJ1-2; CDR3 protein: ASSLSGTGSFYGYT
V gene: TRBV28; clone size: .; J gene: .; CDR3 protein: ASSLNLDFYSNQPQY
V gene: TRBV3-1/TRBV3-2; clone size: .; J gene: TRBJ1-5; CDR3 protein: ASSQDPRLGNQPQH
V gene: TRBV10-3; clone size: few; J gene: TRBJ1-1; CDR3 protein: AIRSGQGNTEAF
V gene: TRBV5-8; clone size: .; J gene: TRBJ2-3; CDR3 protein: ASSLGLAGVYTDTQY
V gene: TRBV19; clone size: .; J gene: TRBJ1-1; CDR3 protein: ASSGRTGQGDTEAF
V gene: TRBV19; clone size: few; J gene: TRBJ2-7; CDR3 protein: ASSEPTGYYEQY
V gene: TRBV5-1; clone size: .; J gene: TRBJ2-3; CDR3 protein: ASSLVQGTDTQY
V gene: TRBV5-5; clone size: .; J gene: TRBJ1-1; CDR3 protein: ASSPAGVNTEAF